The next 21 T cell receptor beta chains were all read from a single sample in a study of beta chain features in type 1 diabetes. Study-wide findings and caveats: Patients with Type 1 diabetes showed moderately but significantly shorter TCRB CDR3s in all four CD4+ subsets.

As every portion of the isolated RNA was reverse transcribed, the sequencing read expressed TCRB transcripts. Sequencing used immunoSEQ multiplex PCR; TCRdb keeps in-frame clones, though not all of them. Of about 260,000 clones listed, roughly 22% are singletons. No cognate antigen is known for these TCRs. Sequencing was done on a sample of naive CD4+ T cells from blood. These receptors came from a middle-aged woman with type 1 diabetes.

This clone was found a few times. This chain connects TRBV14 to TRBJ1-1; weak D call: TRBD1 (5 bases). In germline, CDR1 is SGHDN, CDR2 FVKESK. The CDR3 spans 14 residues. V was shortened by 1 base and J by 1 base, with 7 bases between the two germline ends. CDR3 residues: CASSQGDRNTEAFF. The CDR3 bases are TGTGCCAGCAGCCAAGGCGACAGGAACACTGAAGCTTTCTTT.

V gene TRBV7-2 combines with J gene TRBJ2-1; TRBD2 agrees at 13 bases. Germline CDR1 SGHTA, CDR2 FQGNSA. The CDR3 spans 14 residues. The V gene end was trimmed by 1 base and the J gene end by 12 bases; junction bases not matched to a gene: 3. CDR3 in DNA: TGTGCCAGCAGCTTAGGGACTAGCGGGAGTTGGCAGTTCTTC. Amino acids: CASSLGTSGSWQFF.

This clone is a singleton in its sample. The chain joins TRBV6-5 to TRBJ2-5, with D unresolved. V was trimmed by 5 bases and J by 3 bases, leaving 10 bases between them. CDR3 length equals 13 residues. Per the germline V gene, CDR1 is MNHEY and CDR2 is SVGAGI. The CDR3 spells CASSPRWEETQYF. As DNA, the CDR3 is TGTGCCAGCAGTCCTAGGTGGGAAGAGACCCAGTACTTC.

The rearrangement links TRBV28 to TRBJ2-5, with TRBD1 as a possible D gene (5 bases). The ends were cut back, 4 bases at V and 4 bases at J, with 7 bases in the middle. The germline CDR1 and CDR2 sequences are MDHEN and SYDVKM. The CDR3 contains 12 residues. The CDR3 DNA sequence: TGTGCCAGCAGTTCGACAGTAGAGACCCAGTACTTC. As protein: CASSSTVETQYF.

J is TRBJ2-5 and V is TRBV15; D unclear. Matching the DNA end better, TRBJ2-7 makes the J call doubtful. This CDR3 has 15 amino acids. Germline V gene data show CDR1 as LNHNV and CDR2 as YYDKDF (reference sequence). The CDR3 DNA is TGTGCCACCAGCAGAGATCGGGTATTTTCCTACGAGCAGTACTTC. Translating gives CATSRDRVFSYEQYF.

This clone turned up a few times. The chain combines TRBV6-6 with TRBJ1-1; D is undetermined. The V gene lost 8 bases and the J gene lost 6 bases, with 13 bases spanning the gap. Germline CDR1 is MNHNY and CDR2 is SVGAGI (reference sequence). The CDR3 sequence is 12 residues long. The CDR3 DNA follows: TGTGCCAGCGCCGCGGGGTGGGCTGAAGCTTTCTTT. Encoded protein: CASAAGWAEAFF.

The chain joins TRBV9 to TRBJ2-1; no clear D gene. The CDR3 is 13 amino acids. Deletions cut 4 bases from V and 7 bases from J, with 12 bases between. Per germline, CDR1 SGDLS and CDR2 YYNGEE. CDR3: CASSLQPRNEQFF. The CDR3 DNA sequence: TGTGCCAGCAGCCTCCAACCGCGGAATGAGCAGTTCTTC.

The chain joins TRBV28 to TRBJ1-4; weak D call: TRBD1 (6 bases). The CDR3 extends over 15 amino acids. Germline values: CDR1 MDHEN, CDR2 SYDVKM. The V and J ends lost 5 bases and 7 bases respectively, with 17 bases between them. CDR3 residues: CASSPSDSGGEKLFF. As DNA, the CDR3 is TGTGCCAGCAGTCCTTCGGACAGTGGGGGTGAAAAACTGTTTTTT. Complete variable domain (other parts from reference TRBV28 and TRBJ1-4): DVKVTQSSRYLVKRTGEKVFLECVQDMDHENMFWYRQDPGLGLRLIYFSYDVKMKEKGDIPEGYSVSREKKERFSLILESASTNQTSMYLCASSPSDSGGEKLFFGSGTQLSVL.

The rearrangement joins TRBV14 to TRBJ2-1, with 12 bases that match TRBD2. Germline V gives CDR1 SGHDN, CDR2 FVKESK. The CDR3 is 16 amino acids. V lost 4 bases to trimming and J lost 9 bases; unmatched junction nucleotides: 10. The CDR3 spells CASSPPSGGGSPEQFF. In nucleotides, the CDR3 is TGTGCCAGCAGCCCCCCTAGCGGGGGGGGGTCCCCTGAGCAGTTCTTC.

This clone was observed a handful of times. The gene calls are TRBV28 and TRBJ2-7; D not resolved. Germline loops: CDR1 MDHEN, CDR2 SYDVKM. Deletions cut 2 bases from V and 3 bases from J, with 8 bases between. The CDR3 covers 13 residues. The CDR3: CASSLRHLYEQYF. CDR3 bases: TGTGCCAGCAGTTTAAGACATCTCTACGAGCAGTACTTC.

This clone was recorded a few times. J is TRBJ2-5 and V is TRBV4-1, with 10 positions matching TRBD2. The J segment lost 4 bases and the V segment lost 0 bases, leaving 5 bases of the junction unmatched. Germline lookup yields CDR1 MGHRA and CDR2 YSYEKL. The CDR3 is 16 residues long. CDR3: CASSQDQAGGLETQYF. The DNA of the CDR3 is TGCGCCAGCAGCCAAGATCAAGCGGGGGGGCTAGAGACCCAGTACTTC.

This clone appeared a few times. CDR3 coding DNA: TGTGCCAGCGGGGGACAGGGGGCTTATCAGCCCCAGCATTTT. It translates to CASGGQGAYQPQHF. The chain links TRBV7-9 to TRBJ1-5, with 12 positions matching TRBD1. The germline gives CDR1 SEHNR, CDR2 FQNEAQ (reference sequence). This CDR3 spans 14 amino acids. Trimming cost V 8 bases and J 5 bases; bases outside gene matches: 4. Full variable domain (rest looked up from reference TRBV7-9 and TRBJ1-5): DTGVSQNPRHKITKRGQNVTFRCDPISEHNRLYWYRQTLGQGPEFLTYFQNEAQLEKSRLLSDRFSAERPKGSFSTLEIQRTEQGDSAMYLCASGGQGAYQPQHFGDGTRLSIL.

V is TRBV30 and J is TRBJ1-1; TRBD1 matches at 8 bases. CDR3 length: 14 amino acids. V lost 4 bases to trimming and J lost 1 base; unmatched junction nucleotides: 5. Looked up from germline, CDR1 is GTSNPN and CDR2 is SVGIG (reference sequence). CDR3 DNA sequence: TGTGCCTGGACATCGGGACAGGAGAACACTGAAGCTTTCTTT. This gives the protein CAWTSGQENTEAFF. The whole variable domain, filled in from reference TRBV30 and TRBJ1-1, reads SQTIHQWPATLVQPVGSPLSLECTVEGTSNPNLYWYRQAAGRGLQLLFYSVGIGQISSEVPQNLSASRPQDRQFILSSKKLLLSDSGFYLCAWTSGQENTEAFFGQGTRLTVV.

The chain joins TRBV2 to TRBJ1-5; no firm D call. This CDR3 spans 15 amino acids. V lost 2 bases and J lost 2, with 10 bases in between. Germline CDR1 SNHLY, CDR2 FYNNEI. CDR3 DNA: TGTGCCAGCAGTGAATTGAGGTCCCGCAATCAGCCCCAGCATTTT. Encoded protein: CASSELRSRNQPQHF.

This chain connects TRBV28 to TRBJ2-7; D possibly corresponds to TRBD1 (6 bases). The germline gives CDR1 MDHEN, CDR2 SYDVKM. V was shortened by 9 bases and J by 1 base, with 13 bases between the two germline ends. The CDR3 is made up of 13 amino acids. CDR3 bases: TGTGCCAGTTTCAGGGGAAGGTCCTACGAGCAGTACTTC. Its translation: CASFRGRSYEQYF.

J is TRBJ2-3 and V is TRBV21-1; the table's TRBD2 call for D was not verified on the DNA. TRBV21-1 is termed a pseudogene. CDR3 length: 14 amino acids. The CDR3 loop reads CASSKDLNTDTQYF. In nucleotides, the CDR3 is TGTGCCAGCAGCAAAGACTTAAACACAGATACGCAGTATTTT.

This chain joins TRBV4-3 and TRBJ2-3; 10 nucleotides line up with TRBD2. The germline V gene has CDR1 LGHNA and CDR2 YSLEER. J gave up 1 base and V 1 base, and 2 bases lay outside the gene matches. The CDR3 length is 16 residues. CDR3 amino acids: CASSQGTSGGTDTQYF. In DNA, the CDR3 is TGCGCCAGCAGCCAAGGCACTAGCGGGGGCACAGATACGCAGTATTTT.

This clone was recorded a few times. The V and J genes are TRBV5-1 and TRBJ1-1; no reliable D call. Germline lookup yields CDR1 SGHRS and CDR2 YFSETQ. Trimming removed 0 bases at V and 6 bases at J, with 9 bases between. The CDR3 is 13 amino acids. The CDR3 DNA reads TGCGCCAGCAGCTTGGCCGGGAGGGCTGAAGCTTTCTTT. Translation gives CASSLAGRAEAFF.

There are a few counts of this clone. This chain joins TRBV6-5 and TRBJ2-1, with 11 bases identical to TRBD2. Germline assignment: CDR1 MNHEY and CDR2 SVGAGI. This CDR3 comprises 15 residues. Trimming removed 6 bases from V and 3 bases from J; junction bases left unmatched: 4. CDR3 amino acids: CASSPTSGGYNEQFF. CDR3 nucleotides: TGTGCCAGCAGCCCAACTAGCGGGGGCTACAATGAGCAGTTCTTC.

This clone appeared a few times. The chain couples TRBV11-2 to TRBJ2-1; perhaps TRBD2 as D (6 bases). The CDR3 covers 14 residues. The V and J ends lost 0 bases and 9 bases respectively, with 12 bases between them. In germline, CDR1 is SGHAT, CDR2 FQNNGV. CDR3 nucleotides: TGTGCCAGCAGCTTAGACGTGGGGGGTGGTGAGCAGTTCTTC. Translated, it gives CASSLDVGGGEQFF.

The genes are TRBV28 and TRBJ1-1, with a tentative D call TRBD1 (5 bases). CDR1 and CDR2 from the germline V gene are MDHEN and SYDVKM. This CDR3 spans 12 amino acids. Trimming cost V 7 bases and J 4 bases, with 10 bases left between them. DNA for the CDR3: TGTGCCAGCACTCAGGGTGGCACTGAAGCTTTCTTT. This sequence encodes CASTQGGTEAFF.